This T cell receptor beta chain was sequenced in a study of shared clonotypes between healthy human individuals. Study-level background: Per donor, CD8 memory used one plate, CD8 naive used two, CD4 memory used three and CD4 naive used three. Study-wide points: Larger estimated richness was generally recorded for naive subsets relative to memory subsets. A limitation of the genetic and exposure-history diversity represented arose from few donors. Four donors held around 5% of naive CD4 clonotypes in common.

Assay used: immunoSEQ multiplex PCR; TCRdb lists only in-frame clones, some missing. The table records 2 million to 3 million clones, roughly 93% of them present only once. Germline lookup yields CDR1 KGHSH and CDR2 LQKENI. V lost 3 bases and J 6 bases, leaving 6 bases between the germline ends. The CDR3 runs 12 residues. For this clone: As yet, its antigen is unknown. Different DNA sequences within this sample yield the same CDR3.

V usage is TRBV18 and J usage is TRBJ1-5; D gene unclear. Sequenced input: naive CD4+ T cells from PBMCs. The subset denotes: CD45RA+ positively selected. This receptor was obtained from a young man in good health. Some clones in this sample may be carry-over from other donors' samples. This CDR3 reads CASSPAGQPQHF. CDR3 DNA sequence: TGTGCCAGCTCACCCGCAGGTCAGCCCCAGCATTTT.